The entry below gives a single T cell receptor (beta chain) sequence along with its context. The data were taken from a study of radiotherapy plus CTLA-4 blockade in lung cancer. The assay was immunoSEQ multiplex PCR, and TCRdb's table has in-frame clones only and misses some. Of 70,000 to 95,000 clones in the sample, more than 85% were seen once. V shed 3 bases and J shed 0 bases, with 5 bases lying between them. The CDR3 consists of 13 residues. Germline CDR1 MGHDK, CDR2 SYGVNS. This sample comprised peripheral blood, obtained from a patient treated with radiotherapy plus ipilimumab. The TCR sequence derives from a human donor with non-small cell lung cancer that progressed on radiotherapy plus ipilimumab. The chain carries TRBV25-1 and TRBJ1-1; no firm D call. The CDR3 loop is CASSDLVNTEAFF. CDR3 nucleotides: TGTGCCAGCAGTGATTTGGTGAACACTGAAGCTTTCTTT.